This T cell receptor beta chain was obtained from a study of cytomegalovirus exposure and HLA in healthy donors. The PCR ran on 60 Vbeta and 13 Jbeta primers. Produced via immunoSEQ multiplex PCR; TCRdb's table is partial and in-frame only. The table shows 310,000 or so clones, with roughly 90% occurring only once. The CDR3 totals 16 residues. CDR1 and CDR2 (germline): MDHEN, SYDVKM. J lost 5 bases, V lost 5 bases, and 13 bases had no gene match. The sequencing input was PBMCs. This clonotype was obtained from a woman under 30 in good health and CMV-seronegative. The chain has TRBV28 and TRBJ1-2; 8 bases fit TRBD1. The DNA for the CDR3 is TGTGCCAGCAGTGCCGCAGGGGGCGGGGGAGGATATGGCTACACCTTC. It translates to CASSAAGGGGGYGYTF.